The 6 T cell receptor beta chains below all came from one sample that was sequenced in a study of immune cell composition in non-small cell lung cancer. TCRdb's copy holds only in-frame clones and misses some; the assay was immunoSEQ multiplex PCR. This table has approximately 5,000 clones, roughly 71% appearing once. Normal lung sampling was at least 3 cm from the tumour, as distant as possible. The sample was non-adjacent lung tissue. All receptors come from a human donor with non-small cell lung cancer.

This rearrangement joins TRBV7-2 to TRBJ2-3; 9 positions match TRBD1. Germline V gene sequence: CDR1 SGHTA, CDR2 FQGNSA. The V and J ends lost 6 bases and 4 bases, in that order; junction bases with no gene match: 8. CDR3 length: 15 residues. The CDR3 sequence: CASRAGQGEADTQYF. The CDR3 DNA reads as TGTGCCAGCAGGGCGGGACAGGGTGAGGCAGATACGCAGTATTTT.

This clone appeared a few times. The chain employs TRBV19 and TRBJ1-1; 9 bases agree with TRBD1. V dropped 6 bases and J dropped 3; count of bases not matched to a gene: 8. This CDR3 has 15 residues. The V gene's germline CDR1 is LNHDA and CDR2 SQIVND (reference sequence). For the CDR3, the DNA is TGTGCCAGTAGCGGGACAGGGCGTGGACACACTGAAGCTTTCTTT. Its translation is CASSGTGRGHTEAFF. The variable domain in full, with the rest retrieved from reference TRBV19 and TRBJ1-1, is DGGITQSPKYLFRKEGQNVTLSCEQNLNHDAMYWYRQDPGQGLRLIYYSQIVNDFQKGDIAEGYSVSREKKESFPLTVTSAQKNPTAFYLCASSGTGRGHTEAFFGQGTRLTVV.

This clone occurred once. Other nucleotide sequences in the sample specify the same CDR3. V and J are TRBV29-1 and TRBJ1-1, with 7 bases lining up with TRBD1. V lost 3 bases to trimming and J lost 1 base; unmatched junction nucleotides: 2. The CDR3 runs 13 residues. Germline V gene sequence: CDR1 SQVTM, CDR2 ANQGSEA. The DNA of the CDR3 is TGCAGCGTTGACCGACAGGGGAACACTGAAGCTTTCTTT. Translation gives CSVDRQGNTEAFF.

Concerning this clone itself: At the DNA level, this CDR3 is encoded by other sequences in the same sample as well. The V and J genes are TRBV5-4 and TRBJ2-1; 7 bases are shared with TRBD1. Germline CDR1 and CDR2: SGHNT and YYREEE (reference sequence). V trimming: 2 bases; J trimming: 6 bases; junction bases outside the gene matches: 5. CDR3 size: 14 residues. The CDR3 DNA reads as TGTGCCAGCAGCTTTTCTGCAGGGGGCAATGAGCAGTTCTTC. Protein product: CASSFSAGGNEQFF.

J is TRBJ1-4 and V is TRBV6-6; perhaps TRBD1 as D (5 bases). This CDR3 is 14 amino acids long. In germline, CDR1 is MNHNY, CDR2 SVGAGI (reference sequence). V was shortened by 4 bases and J by 7 bases, with 13 bases between the two germline ends. The CDR3 is CASSWPGAGEKLFF. In DNA, the CDR3 is TGTGCCAGCAGTTGGCCTGGGGCGGGTGAAAAACTGTTTTTT.

This sequence joins TRBV5-5 and TRBJ2-5; D unresolved. The V gene lost 4 bases and the J gene lost 2 bases, with 12 bases spanning the gap. CDR3 length equals 14 residues. The germline gives CDR1 SGHKS, CDR2 YYEKEE (reference sequence). CDR3 residues: CASSTEDGQETQYF. The CDR3, as DNA: TGTGCCAGCAGCACCGAGGACGGACAAGAGACCCAGTACTTC. Complete variable domain (other parts from reference TRBV5-5 and TRBJ2-5): DAGVTQSPTHLIKTRGQQVTLRCSPISGHKSVSWYQQVLGQGPQFIFQYYEKEERGRGNFPDRFSARQFPNYSSELNVNALLLGDSALYLCASSTEDGQETQYFGPGTRLLVL.